These 25 T cell receptor beta chains originate from one sample sequenced in a study of blood T cell repertoires in COVID-19. The table came from immunoSEQ multiplex PCR; TCRdb's copy has only in-frame clones and leaves some out. The data show under 150,000 clones, about nine tenths seen once. Sequencing input: peripheral blood. All receptors come from a man aged 45-65 years with active COVID-19.

This clone was found a few times. The chain uses TRBV6-5 and TRBJ2-5, with TRBD1 identical over 9 bases. Per germline, CDR1 MNHEY and CDR2 SVGAGI. This CDR3 spans 14 amino acids. V dropped 6 bases and J dropped 5; count of bases not matched to a gene: 7. CDR3 amino acids: CASRSQGARETQYF. CDR3 nucleotide sequence: TGTGCCAGCAGATCACAGGGGGCGCGGGAGACCCAGTACTTC.

This clone occurred once. The chain couples TRBV30 to TRBJ2-2; weak D call: TRBD1 (6 bases). With 5 bases removed from V and 7 bases from J, the gap between germline ends came to 14 bases. This CDR3 has 13 amino acids. CDR1 GTSNPN and CDR2 SVGIG come from the germline V gene (reference sequence). CDR3 DNA sequence: TGTGCCTGGGAAACAGGGTCGATCGGGGAGCTGTTTTTT. Translation gives CAWETGSIGELFF.

This clone showed up just once. The rearrangement uses TRBV27 and TRBJ1-2; TRBD1 might be the D (6 bases). Germline V gene sequence: CDR1 MNHEY, CDR2 SMNVEV (reference sequence). Trimming pared 6 bases from V and 5 bases from J, leaving 19 bases between. The CDR3 is 15 amino acids. In DNA form, the CDR3 reads TGTGCCAGCAGCTGGGCGGAGGGGGGGAGGTATGGCTACACCTTC. It codes for CASSWAEGGRYGYTF.

The V call is TRBV15, the J call TRBJ1-2; D not certain. Looked up from germline, CDR1 is LNHNV and CDR2 is YYDKDF (reference sequence). Trimming took off 3 bases at V and 2 bases at J, with 7 bases between the two ends. CDR3 length: 13 residues. The CDR3 DNA reads as TGTGCCACCAGCAGTTCACGGAACTATGGCTACACCTTC. This codes for CATSSSRNYGYTF. The full variable domain, in which reference TRBV15 and TRBJ1-2 provide the parts outside the CDR3, is DAMVIQNPRYQVTQFGKPVTLSCSQTLNHNVMYWYQQKSSQAPKLLFHYYDKDFNNEADTPDNFQSRRPNTSFCFLDIRSPGLGDTAMYLCATSSSRNYGYTFGSGTRLTVV.

This clone was detected only a few times. The chain recombines TRBV14 with TRBJ2-7; 9 positions match TRBD1. Looked up from germline, CDR1 is SGHDN and CDR2 is FVKESK. The V and J ends lost 4 bases and 3 bases, in that order; junction bases with no gene match: 7. The CDR3 length is 15 residues. CDR3 coding DNA: TGTGCCAGCAGCCGCCCCGGGACAGGGCACTACGAGCAGTACTTC. As protein: CASSRPGTGHYEQYF.

V gene TRBV3-1 (or the pseudogene TRBV3-2) combines with J gene TRBJ2-1, with TRBD1 as a possible D gene (5 bases). CDR3 length: 14 residues. The germline V gene encodes CDR1 LGHDT and CDR2 YNNKEL (reference sequence). The ends were cut back, 1 base at V and 5 bases at J, with 9 bases in the middle. This chain's CDR3 is CASSQGRAHNEQFF. In DNA form, the CDR3 reads TGTGCCAGCAGCCAAGGCAGGGCGCACAATGAGCAGTTCTTC.

The V call is TRBV6-5, the J call TRBJ2-7; 9 bases are a match to TRBD1. V dropped 6 bases and J dropped 5; count of bases not matched to a gene: 11. Germline-derived CDR1 and CDR2 are MNHEY and SVGAGI. This CDR3 comprises 15 residues. The chain's CDR3 is CASRFVDRGKDEQYF. The CDR3 DNA sequence: TGTGCCAGCAGGTTCGTAGACAGGGGGAAGGACGAGCAGTACTTC.

The chain couples TRBV12-3 or TRBV12-4 to TRBJ2-2; D ambiguous. The CDR3 is 12 residues long. Between the trimmed V and J ends, which lost 4 bases and 7 bases, there was a span of 7 bases. CDR3 protein: CASSSLGGELFF. The CDR3, as DNA: TGTGCCAGCAGTTCCCTCGGCGGGGAGCTGTTTTTT.

This sequence joins TRBV6-5 and TRBJ1-4; no reliable D call. V was shortened by 0 bases and J by 1 base, with 6 bases between the two germline ends. Germline assignment: CDR1 MNHEY and CDR2 SVGAGI. The CDR3 loop spans 15 amino acids. This CDR3 is CASSYSKRTNEKLFF. The CDR3 DNA reads as TGTGCCAGCAGTTACTCGAAGCGAACTAATGAAAAACTGTTTTTT.

This clone has a single count. This sequence joins TRBV23-1 and TRBJ2-7; 9 bases match TRBD1. TRBV23-1 is marked as an open reading frame, function uncertain. J lost 1 base, V lost 8 bases, and 6 bases had no gene match. The CDR3 runs to 14 residues. As DNA, the CDR3 is TGCGCCAGCGGACACAGGGGGCGATCCTACGAGCAGTACTTC. Translation: CASGHRGRSYEQYF.

This chain joins TRBV3-1 (or the pseudogene TRBV3-2) and TRBJ2-7; D possibly corresponds to TRBD2 (7 bases). This CDR3 is built from 13 residues. The germline V and J ends were trimmed by 2 bases and 9 bases, with 14 bases remaining between them. Per germline, CDR1 LGHDT and CDR2 YNNKEL (reference sequence). CDR3 bases: TGTGCCAGCAGCCAAATGGGGGGGCTGGCGCAGTACTTC. This translates into CASSQMGGLAQYF.

The J gene is TRBJ2-1, the V gene TRBV7-6; tentatively, D is TRBD2 (5 bases). Trimming shortened V by 5 bases and J by 7 bases, and 15 bases separated the two germline ends. This CDR3 spans 14 amino acids. Per germline, CDR1 SGHVS and CDR2 FNYEAQ. In nucleotides, the CDR3 is TGTGCCAGCAGCCCTAGCAAAGGAGAGAATGAGCAGTTCTTC. Encoded protein: CASSPSKGENEQFF. The full variable domain, its missing parts supplied by reference TRBV7-6 and TRBJ2-1, is GAGVSQSPRYKVTKRGQDVALRCDPISGHVSLYWYRQALGQGPEFLTYFNYEAQQDKSGLPNDRFSAERPEGSISTLTIQRTEQRDSAMYRCASSPSKGENEQFFGPGTRLTVL.

This sequence joins TRBV27 and TRBJ1-2; D possibly corresponds to TRBD1 (6 bases). This CDR3 has 13 residues. The germline V and J ends were trimmed by 2 bases and 8 bases, with 12 bases remaining between them. CDR1 is MNHEY and CDR2 is SMNVEV in the germline V gene (reference sequence). In nucleotides, the CDR3 is TGTGCCAGCAGTTTAATGGGGGCGCAAGGCTACACCTTC. Translation gives CASSLMGAQGYTF.

This clone was seen more than once but under ten times. V gene TRBV5-1 combines with J gene TRBJ2-2; TRBD1 is a possible D gene (6 bases). The V gene lost 2 bases and the J gene lost 4 bases, with 9 bases spanning the gap. This CDR3 spans 14 amino acids. Germline CDR1 reads SGHRS; CDR2 reads YFSETQ. CDR3 region: CASSLQGTTGELFF. DNA of the CDR3: TGCGCCAGCAGCTTACAGGGTACCACCGGGGAGCTGTTTTTT.

This chain connects TRBV5-5 to TRBJ2-1; tentative D call: TRBD1 (5 bases). The CDR3 runs to 16 residues. Trimming took off 4 bases at V and 6 bases at J, with 20 bases between the two ends. Germline V lookup: CDR1 SGHKS, CDR2 YYEKEE (reference sequence). CDR3 coding DNA: TGTGCCAGCAGCCGGATCACAGGAACCGTTCTCAATGAGCAGTTCTTC. This encodes CASSRITGTVLNEQFF.

This sequence joins TRBV9 and TRBJ2-3; D is perhaps TRBD2 (6 bases). V was shortened by 5 bases and J by 5 bases, with 18 bases between the two germline ends. Germline V lookup: CDR1 SGDLS, CDR2 YYNGEE. The CDR3 loop spans 15 amino acids. Here the CDR3 DNA reads TGTGCCAGCAGTATCGGCGGGGTTGGTTTAGATACGCAGTATTTT. It encodes CASSIGGVGLDTQYF. Complete variable domain (other parts from reference TRBV9 and TRBJ2-3): DSGVTQTPKHLITATGQRVTLRCSPRSGDLSVYWYQQSLDQGLQFLIQYYNGEERAKGNILERFSAQQFPDLHSELNLSSLELGDSALYFCASSIGGVGLDTQYFGPGTRLTVL.

This clone was counted only a few times. The chain is built from TRBV6-5 and TRBJ2-7; 7 bases are shared with TRBD1. The CDR3 sequence is 13 residues long. V lost 7 bases, J lost 2 bases, and 5 bases stayed unmatched. Per germline, CDR1 MNHEY and CDR2 SVGAGI. The CDR3 loop is CASTRDSTYEQYF. The CDR3 DNA sequence: TGTGCCAGCACCAGGGACAGTACCTACGAGCAGTACTTC.

This clone was counted a single time. The rearrangement links TRBV12-5 to TRBJ1-5; no clear D. Germline V gene sequence: CDR1 LGHNT, CDR2 FRNRAP. There are 20 residues in the CDR3. The V and J ends lost 0 bases and 1 base respectively, with 22 bases between them. The CDR3 bases are TGTGCTAGTGGTTTGGTAATCCCTCCAAGGCGGACTCTGAGCAATCAGCCCCAGCATTTT. Residues: CASGLVIPPRRTLSNQPQHF.

The chain couples TRBV5-8 to TRBJ2-3; D unresolved. V lost 1 base to trimming and J lost 0 bases, with 12 bases between them. The CDR3 totals 16 residues. Germline CDR1 and CDR2: SGHTS and YDEGEE. CDR3 nucleotide sequence: TGTGCCAGCAGCTTGAACAGACGCCGGAGCACAGATACGCAGTATTTT. Protein: CASSLNRRRSTDTQYF.

The CDR3 sequence is CASSLAMTTGEVAFF. CDR3 sequence (DNA): TGTGCCAGCAGCTTAGCGATGACGACAGGGGAGGTAGCTTTCTTT. This chain links TRBV7-8 with TRBJ1-1; 8 bases map to TRBD1. The CDR3 is 15 residues long. The germline V gene encodes CDR1 SGHVS and CDR2 FQNEAQ. The V and J ends lost 0 bases and 10 bases, in that order; junction bases with no gene match: 10.

This clone was seen only a few times. V usage is TRBV5-1 and J usage is TRBJ1-1; TRBD1 matches 7 bases. The CDR3 loop spans 15 amino acids. Germline CDR1 is SGHRS and CDR2 is YFSETQ. V shed 4 bases, J shed 1 base, and the junction held 7 bases outside the gene matches. In nucleotides, the CDR3 is TGCGCCAGCAGCCTTTATCAGGGGGGGAACACTGAAGCTTTCTTT. It yields the protein CASSLYQGGNTEAFF.

This chain uses TRBV5-6 with TRBJ1-6; 7 bases match TRBD1. The CDR3 consists of 14 residues. Per the germline V gene, CDR1 is SGHDT and CDR2 is YYEEEE. Trimming took 6 bases from V and 10 from J; bases not matched to a gene: 10. CDR3 in amino acids: CASTNRGPGSPLHF. CDR3 DNA sequence: TGTGCCAGCACGAACAGGGGACCGGGATCACCCCTCCACTTT. Looking up the rest from reference TRBV5-6 and TRBJ1-6 gives the full variable domain: DAGVTQSPTHLIKTRGQQVTLRCSPKSGHDTVSWYQQALGQGPQFIFQYYEEEERQRGNFPDRFSGHQFPNYSSELNVNALLLGDSALYLCASTNRGPGSPLHFGNGTRLTVT.

This chain links TRBV7-2 with TRBJ2-1; 12 bases fit TRBD2. J was trimmed by 7 bases and V by 1 base; bases with no gene match: 11. This CDR3 contains 18 residues. Germline CDR1 SGHTA, CDR2 FQGNSA. The CDR3 bases are TGTGCCAGCAGCTTAGTGGCTAGCGGGGGGGCCGGGGTTAATGAGCAGTTCTTC. Protein: CASSLVASGGAGVNEQFF.

This sequence joins TRBV6-6 and TRBJ2-7; perhaps TRBD2 as D (6 bases). CDR3 length equals 13 residues. Trimming stripped 2 bases from V and 2 bases from J, with 7 bases between. Germline V gene sequence: CDR1 MNHNY, CDR2 SVGAGI (reference sequence). CDR3 loop: CASSYGLTYEQYF. Here the CDR3 DNA reads TGTGCCAGCAGTTACGGACTAACCTACGAGCAGTACTTC.

The CDR3 region is CASSLRSSTASPLHF. In nucleotides, the CDR3 is TGTGCCAGCAGCTTAAGGAGTTCGACTGCTTCACCCCTCCACTTT. The rearrangement joins TRBV7-2 to TRBJ1-6; D unresolved. Trimming removed 2 bases from V and 9 bases from J, with 14 bases in between. From germline, CDR1 is SGHTA and CDR2 FQGNSA. The CDR3 is made up of 15 amino acids.